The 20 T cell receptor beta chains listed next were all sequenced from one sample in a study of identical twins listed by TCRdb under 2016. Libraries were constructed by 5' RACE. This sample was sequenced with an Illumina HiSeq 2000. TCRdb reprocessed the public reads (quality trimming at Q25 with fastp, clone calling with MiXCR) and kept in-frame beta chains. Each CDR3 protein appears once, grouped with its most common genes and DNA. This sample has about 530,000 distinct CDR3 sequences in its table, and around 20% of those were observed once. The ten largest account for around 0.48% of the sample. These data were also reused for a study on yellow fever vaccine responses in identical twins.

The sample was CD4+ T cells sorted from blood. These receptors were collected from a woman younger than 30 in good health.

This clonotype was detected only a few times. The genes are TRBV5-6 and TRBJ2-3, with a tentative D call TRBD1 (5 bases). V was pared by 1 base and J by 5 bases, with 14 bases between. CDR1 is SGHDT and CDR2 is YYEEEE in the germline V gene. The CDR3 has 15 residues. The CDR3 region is CASSLFYRGGDTQYF. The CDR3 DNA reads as TGTGCCAGCAGCTTGTTTTATAGGGGTGGAGATACGCAGTATTTT.

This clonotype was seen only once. The chain's CDR3 is CSVDRTNYGYTF. The CDR3 DNA sequence: TGCAGCGTTGATAGGACAAACTATGGCTACACCTTC. The chain joins TRBV29-1 to TRBJ1-2, with a possible D match to TRBD1 (5 bases). The CDR3 is 12 amino acids. V lost 3 bases to trimming and J lost 2 bases, with 7 bases between them. Per germline, CDR1 SQVTM and CDR2 ANQGSEA.

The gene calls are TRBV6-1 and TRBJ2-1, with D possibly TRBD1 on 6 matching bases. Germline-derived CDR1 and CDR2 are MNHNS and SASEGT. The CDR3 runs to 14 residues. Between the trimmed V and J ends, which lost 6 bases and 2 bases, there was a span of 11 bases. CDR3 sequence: CASRNRDTYNEQFF. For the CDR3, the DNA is TGTGCCAGCAGGAACAGGGACACCTACAATGAGCAGTTCTTC.

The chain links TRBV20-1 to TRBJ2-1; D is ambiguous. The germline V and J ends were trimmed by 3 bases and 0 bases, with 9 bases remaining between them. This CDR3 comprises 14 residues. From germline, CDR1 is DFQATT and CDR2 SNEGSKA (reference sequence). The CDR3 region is CSARGNSSYNEQFF. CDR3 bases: TGCAGTGCTAGGGGAAATTCCTCCTACAATGAGCAGTTCTTC.

The CDR3 loop is CASSSAGVANTEAFF. The CDR3 nucleotides read TGCGCCAGCAGCTCGGCAGGGGTTGCGAACACTGAAGCTTTCTTT. The rearrangement joins TRBV5-1 to TRBJ1-1; D perhaps matches TRBD1 (6 bases). Germline CDR1 reads SGHRS; CDR2 reads YFSETQ. Trimming left V 3 bases short and J 1 base short, with 13 bases between. The CDR3 sequence is 15 residues long.

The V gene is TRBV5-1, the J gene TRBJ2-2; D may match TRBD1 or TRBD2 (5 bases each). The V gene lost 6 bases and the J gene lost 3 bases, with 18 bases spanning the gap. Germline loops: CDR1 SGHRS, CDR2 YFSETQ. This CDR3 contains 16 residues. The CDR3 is CASTDLRGPDTGELFF. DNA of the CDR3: TGCGCCAGCACCGACCTCCGGGGCCCGGACACCGGGGAGCTGTTTTTT.

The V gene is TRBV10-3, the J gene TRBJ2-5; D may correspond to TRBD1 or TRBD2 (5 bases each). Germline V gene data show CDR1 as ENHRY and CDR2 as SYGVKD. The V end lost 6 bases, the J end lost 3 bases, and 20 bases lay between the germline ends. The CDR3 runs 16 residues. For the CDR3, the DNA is TGTGCCATCAGGGGGACCCGCGGCGGGCCCAAAGAGACCCAGTACTTC. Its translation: CAIRGTRGGPKETQYF.

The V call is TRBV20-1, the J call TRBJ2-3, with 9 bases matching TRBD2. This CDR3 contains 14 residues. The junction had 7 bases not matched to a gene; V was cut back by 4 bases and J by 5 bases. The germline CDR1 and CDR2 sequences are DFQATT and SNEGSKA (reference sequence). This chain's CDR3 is CSAKISGSIDTQYF. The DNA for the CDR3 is TGCAGTGCTAAAATTAGCGGGAGTATAGATACGCAGTATTTT.

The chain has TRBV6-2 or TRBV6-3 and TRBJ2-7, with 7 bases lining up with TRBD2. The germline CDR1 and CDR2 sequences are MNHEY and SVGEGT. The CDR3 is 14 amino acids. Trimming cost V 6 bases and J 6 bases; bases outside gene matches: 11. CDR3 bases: TGTGCCAGCAGCCCTAATTCCGGGAGGTCCGAGCAGTACGTC. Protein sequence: CASSPNSGRSEQYV.

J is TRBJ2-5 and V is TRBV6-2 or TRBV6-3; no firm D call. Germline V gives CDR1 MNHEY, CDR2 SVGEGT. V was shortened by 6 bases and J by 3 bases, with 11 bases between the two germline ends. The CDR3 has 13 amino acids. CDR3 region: CASRKNFEETQYF. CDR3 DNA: TGTGCCAGCAGGAAGAACTTTGAAGAGACCCAGTACTTC.

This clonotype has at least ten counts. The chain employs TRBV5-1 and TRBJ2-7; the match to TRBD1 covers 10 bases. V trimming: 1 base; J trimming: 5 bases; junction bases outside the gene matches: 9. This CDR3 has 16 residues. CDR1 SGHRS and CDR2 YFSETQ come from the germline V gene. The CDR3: CASSLMKGTGDHEQYF. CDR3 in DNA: TGCGCCAGCAGCTTGATGAAGGGGACAGGGGACCACGAGCAGTACTTC.

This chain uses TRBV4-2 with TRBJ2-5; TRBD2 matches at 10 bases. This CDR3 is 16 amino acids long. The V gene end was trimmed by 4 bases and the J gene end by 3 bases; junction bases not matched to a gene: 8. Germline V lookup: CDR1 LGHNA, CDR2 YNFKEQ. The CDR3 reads CASSLVVAGGKETQYF. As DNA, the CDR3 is TGTGCCAGCAGCCTAGTAGTAGCGGGAGGAAAAGAGACCCAGTACTTC.

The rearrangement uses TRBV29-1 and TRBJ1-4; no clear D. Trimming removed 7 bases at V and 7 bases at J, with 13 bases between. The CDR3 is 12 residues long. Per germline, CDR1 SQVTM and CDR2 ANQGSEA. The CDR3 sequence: CSGIEGGEKLFF. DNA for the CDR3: TGCAGCGGTATCGAGGGTGGTGAAAAACTGTTTTTT.

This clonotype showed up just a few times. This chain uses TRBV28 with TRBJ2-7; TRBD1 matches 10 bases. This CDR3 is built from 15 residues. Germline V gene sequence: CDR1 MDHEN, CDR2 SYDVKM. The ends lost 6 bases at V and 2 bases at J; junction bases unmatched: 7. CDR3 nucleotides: TGTGCCAGCAGCTCACCGGGACAGGGGACCTACGAGCAGTACTTC. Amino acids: CASSSPGQGTYEQYF.

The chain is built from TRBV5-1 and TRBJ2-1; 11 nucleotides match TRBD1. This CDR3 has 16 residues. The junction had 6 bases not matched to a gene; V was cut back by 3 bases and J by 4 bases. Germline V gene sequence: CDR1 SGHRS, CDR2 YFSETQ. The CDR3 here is CASSSTGTGGYNEQFF. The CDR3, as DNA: TGCGCCAGCAGCTCAACCGGGACAGGGGGTTACAATGAGCAGTTCTTC. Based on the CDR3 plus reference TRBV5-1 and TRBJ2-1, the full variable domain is KAGVTQTPRYLIKTRGQQVTLSCSPISGHRSVSWYQQTPGQGLQFLFEYFSETQRNKGNFPGRFSGRQFSNSRSEMNVSTLELGDSALYLCASSSTGTGGYNEQFFGPGTRLTVL.

DNA of the CDR3: TGTGCCAGCAGTTTAGGGGGGACAGGGCGGGAAAAACTGTTTTTT. This sequence encodes CASSLGGTGREKLFF. This chain joins TRBV12-3 or TRBV12-4 and TRBJ1-4; 9 nucleotides align to TRBD1. This CDR3 has 15 residues. Trimming cost V 1 base and J 8 bases; bases outside gene matches: 5.

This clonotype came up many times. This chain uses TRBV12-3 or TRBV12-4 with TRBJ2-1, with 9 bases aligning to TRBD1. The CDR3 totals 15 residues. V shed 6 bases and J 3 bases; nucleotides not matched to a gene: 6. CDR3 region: CASSTGQGFYNEQFF. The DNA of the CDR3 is TGTGCCAGCAGCACGGGACAGGGATTCTACAATGAGCAGTTCTTC.

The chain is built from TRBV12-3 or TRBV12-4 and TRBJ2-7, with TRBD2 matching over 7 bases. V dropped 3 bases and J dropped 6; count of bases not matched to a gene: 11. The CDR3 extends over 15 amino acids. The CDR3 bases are TGTGCCAGCAGTTTTCGCGGGAGCCTACCGAGCGAGCAGTACTTC. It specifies CASSFRGSLPSEQYF.

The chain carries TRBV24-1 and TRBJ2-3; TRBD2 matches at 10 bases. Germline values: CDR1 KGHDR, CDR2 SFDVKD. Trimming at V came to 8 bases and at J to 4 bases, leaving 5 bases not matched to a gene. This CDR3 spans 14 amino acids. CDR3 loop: CATNPSGSSDTQYF. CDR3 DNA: TGTGCCACCAACCCTAGCGGGAGTTCAGATACGCAGTATTTT.

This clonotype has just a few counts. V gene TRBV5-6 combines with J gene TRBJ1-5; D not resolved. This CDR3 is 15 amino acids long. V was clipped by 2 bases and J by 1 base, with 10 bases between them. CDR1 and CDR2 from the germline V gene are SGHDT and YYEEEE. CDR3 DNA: TGTGCCAGCAGCTTTTATCGAGTAAGCAATCAGCCCCAGCATTTT. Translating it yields CASSFYRVSNQPQHF.